This TCR beta chain was found in a study of OX40 agonist ivuxolimab in advanced cancers. The overall study: Patients got intravenous ivuxolimab at 0.01 to 10 mg/kg every 2 weeks. The eligibility criteria allowed prior anti-PD-1, anti-PD-L1 or anti-CTLA-4 therapy, and under 50% had some.

Overall study results and limits: Expanded peripheral T-cell antigen specificity went undetermined. The CD4+ and CD8+ T cells in the blood had expanded clonally by week 6 at 0.1 to 3.0 mg/kg.

V was cut by 4 bases and J by 0 bases, with 6 bases left in between. The CDR3 consists of 13 residues. Germline V CDR1 and CDR2: SEHNR, FQNEAQ (reference sequence). TCRdb's table, derived via immunoSEQ multiplex PCR, lists solely in-frame clones and lacks some. The table has around 23,000 clones, 88% seen once; the top ten hold 25%. In regard to this clone: Antigen: not known.

This chain links TRBV7-9 with TRBJ1-1; tentatively, D is TRBD1 (5 bases). Sequenced here: CD4+ or CD8+ T cells sorted from blood, sampled in a trial of the OX40 agonist ivuxolimab. This receptor was taken from an adult with an advanced solid tumor such as melanoma, head and neck, liver or kidney cancer. CDR3 in DNA: TGTGCCAGCAGCTGGGGACTGAACACTGAAGCTTTCTTT. Protein: CASSWGLNTEAFF.